This TCR beta chain was recorded in a study of blood T cell repertoires in COVID-19. The CDR3 sequence is 14 residues long. CDR1 and CDR2 from the germline V gene are SGHRS and YFSETQ. Trimming stripped 6 bases from V and 1 base from J, with 10 bases between. As originally analysed: Estimates of nucleated cell counts were drawn from the amplification of reference gene primers. Sequenced by immunoSEQ multiplex PCR; TCRdb stores in-frame clones only, minus some. V and J calls and clone size follow that table, whereas D and trimming were derived from the DNA. The sample shows approximately 96,000 clones, approximately 84% of them seen only once.

The V call is TRBV5-1, the J call TRBJ2-2; D is undetermined. The sequence came from a woman older than 75 with acute or convalescent COVID-19. The sequencing sample was made of peripheral blood. The CDR3 sequence is CASNPQENTGELFF. In nucleotides, the CDR3 is TGCGCCAGCAACCCCCAGGAGAACACCGGGGAGCTGTTTTTT.